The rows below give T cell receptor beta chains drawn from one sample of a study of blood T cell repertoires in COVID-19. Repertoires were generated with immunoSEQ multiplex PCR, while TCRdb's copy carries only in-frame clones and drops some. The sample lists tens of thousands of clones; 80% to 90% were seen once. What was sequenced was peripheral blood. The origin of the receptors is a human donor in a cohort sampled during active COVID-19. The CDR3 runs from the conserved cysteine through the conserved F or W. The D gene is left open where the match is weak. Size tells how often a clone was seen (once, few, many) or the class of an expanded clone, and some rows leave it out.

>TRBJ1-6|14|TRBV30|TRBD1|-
CARAVTGGNSPLHF
TGTGCCCGGGCCGTCACAGGGGGGAATTCACCCCTCCACTTT
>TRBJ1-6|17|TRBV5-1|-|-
CASSRESPSSYNSPLHF
TGCGCCAGCAGCCGGGAGTCTCCCAGCTCCTATAATTCACCCCTCCACTTT
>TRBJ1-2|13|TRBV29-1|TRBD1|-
CSVEVLTGVGYTF
TGCAGCGTTGAGGTGCTCACAGGGGTCGGCTACACCTTC
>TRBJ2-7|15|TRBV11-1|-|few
CASSLSGTTSYEQYF
TGTGCCAGCAGCTTGAGTGGGACAACCTCCTACGAGCAGTACTTC
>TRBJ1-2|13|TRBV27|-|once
CASRPTGIYGYTF
TGTGCCAGCAGACCCACAGGGATCTATGGCTACACCTTC
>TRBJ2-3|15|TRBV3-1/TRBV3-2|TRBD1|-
CASSWGQGYRDTQYF
TGTGCCAGCAGCTGGGGACAGGGCTACAGGGATACGCAGTATTTT
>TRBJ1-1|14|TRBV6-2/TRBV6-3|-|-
CASSYAGRNTEAFF
TGTGCCAGCAGTTACGCGGGGAGGAACACTGAAGCTTTCTTT
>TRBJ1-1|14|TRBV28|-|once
CASNRGGVATEAFF
TGTGCCAGCAACCGCGGGGGGGTGGCCACTGAAGCTTTCTTT
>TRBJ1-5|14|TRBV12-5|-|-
CASGLSGSNQPQHF
TGCGCTAGTGGTTTGTCAGGGAGCAATCAGCCCCAGCATTTT
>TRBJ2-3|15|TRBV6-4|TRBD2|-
CASSVRGGSTDTQYF
TGTGCCAGCAGTGTTCGGGGGGGTAGCACAGATACGCAGTATTTT
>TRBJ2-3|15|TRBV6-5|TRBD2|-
CASRERGGLTDTQYF
TGTGCCAGCAGGGAGCGGGGGGGCCTTACAGATACGCAGTATTTT
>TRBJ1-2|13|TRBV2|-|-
CASRANQRDGYTF
TGTGCCAGCAGAGCCAACCAGAGGGATGGCTACACCTTC
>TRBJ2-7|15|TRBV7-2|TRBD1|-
CASSLRDRGPYEQYF
TGTGCCAGCAGCTTGAGGGACAGGGGGCCCTACGAGCAGTACTTC
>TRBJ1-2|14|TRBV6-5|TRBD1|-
CASSPGQGAGGYTF
TGTGCCAGCAGTCCCGGACAGGGGGCTGGAGGCTACACCTTC